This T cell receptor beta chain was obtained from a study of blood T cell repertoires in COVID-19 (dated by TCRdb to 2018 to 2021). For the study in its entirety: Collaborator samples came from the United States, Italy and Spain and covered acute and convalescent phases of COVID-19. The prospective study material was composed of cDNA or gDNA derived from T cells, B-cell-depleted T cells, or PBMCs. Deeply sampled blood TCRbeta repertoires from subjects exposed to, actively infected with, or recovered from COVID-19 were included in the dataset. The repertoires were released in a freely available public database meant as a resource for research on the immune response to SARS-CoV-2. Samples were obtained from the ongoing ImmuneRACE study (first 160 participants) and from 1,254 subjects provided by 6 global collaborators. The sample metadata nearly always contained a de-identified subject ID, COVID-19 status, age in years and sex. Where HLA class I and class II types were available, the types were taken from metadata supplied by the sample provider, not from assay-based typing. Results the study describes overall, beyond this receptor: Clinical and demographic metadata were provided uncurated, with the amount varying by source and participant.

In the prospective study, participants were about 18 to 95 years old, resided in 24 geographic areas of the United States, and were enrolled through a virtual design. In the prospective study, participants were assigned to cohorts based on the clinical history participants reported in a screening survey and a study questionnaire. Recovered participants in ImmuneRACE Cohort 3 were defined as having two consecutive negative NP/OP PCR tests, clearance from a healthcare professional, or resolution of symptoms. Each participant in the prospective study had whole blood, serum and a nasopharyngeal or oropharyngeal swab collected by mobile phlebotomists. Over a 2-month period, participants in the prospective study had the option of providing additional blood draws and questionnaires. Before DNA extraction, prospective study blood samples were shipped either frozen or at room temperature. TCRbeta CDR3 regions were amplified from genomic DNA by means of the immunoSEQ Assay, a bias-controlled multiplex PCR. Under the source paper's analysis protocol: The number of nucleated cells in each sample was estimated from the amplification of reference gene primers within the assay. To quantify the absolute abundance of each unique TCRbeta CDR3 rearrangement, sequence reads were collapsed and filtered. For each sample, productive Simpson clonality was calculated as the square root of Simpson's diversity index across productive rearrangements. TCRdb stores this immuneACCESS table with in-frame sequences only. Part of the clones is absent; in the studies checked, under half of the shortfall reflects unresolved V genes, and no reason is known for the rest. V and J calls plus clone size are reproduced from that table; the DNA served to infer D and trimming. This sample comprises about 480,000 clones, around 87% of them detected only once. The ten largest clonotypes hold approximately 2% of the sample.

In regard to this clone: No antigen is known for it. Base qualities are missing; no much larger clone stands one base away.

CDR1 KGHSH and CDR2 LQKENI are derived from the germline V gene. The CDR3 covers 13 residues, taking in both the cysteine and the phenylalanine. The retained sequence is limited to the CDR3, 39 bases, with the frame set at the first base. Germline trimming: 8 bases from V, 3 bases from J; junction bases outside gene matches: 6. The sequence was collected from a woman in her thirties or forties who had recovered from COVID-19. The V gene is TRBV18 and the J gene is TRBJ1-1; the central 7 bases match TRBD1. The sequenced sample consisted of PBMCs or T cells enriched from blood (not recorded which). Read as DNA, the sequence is TGTGCCAGCACCTACGACAGGGACACTGAAGCTTTCTTT. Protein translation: CASTYDRDTEAFF. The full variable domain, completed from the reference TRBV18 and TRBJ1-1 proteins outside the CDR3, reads NAGVMQNPRHLVRRRGQEARLRCSPMKGHSHVYWYRQLPEEGLKFMVYLQKENIIDESGMPKERFSAEFPKEGPSILRIQQVVRGDSAAYFCASTYDRDTEAFFGQGTRLTVV.